Below are 15 T cell receptor beta chains sequenced from a single sample in a study of OX40 agonist ivuxolimab in advanced cancers. TCRdb keeps only in-frame clones here, not all; method: immunoSEQ multiplex PCR. The data contain 75,000 to 100,000 clones, around nine tenths of them singletons. This specimen consisted of CD4+ or CD8+ T cells sorted from blood, obtained in a trial of the OX40 agonist ivuxolimab. These receptors were obtained from an adult with an advanced solid tumor such as melanoma, head and neck, liver or kidney cancer.

This chain joins TRBV14 and TRBJ2-3; 12 bases align to TRBD2. CDR3 size: 16 residues. V gave up 4 bases and J gave up 2 bases; unmatched junction bases: 4. The germline V gene encodes CDR1 SGHDN and CDR2 FVKESK. CDR3: CASSLLAGGLTDTQYF. CDR3 nucleotides: TGTGCCAGCAGCCTACTAGCGGGAGGCCTCACAGATACGCAGTATTTT.

The chain combines TRBV7-3 with TRBJ2-5; possibly TRBD1 for D (5 bases). CDR3 length equals 14 residues. Trimming removed 2 bases at V and 3 bases at J, with 10 bases between. The V gene's germline CDR1 is SGHTA and CDR2 FQGTGA. The DNA for the CDR3 is TGTGCCAGCAGCTTAGGCAGGGCCGAAGAGACCCAGTACTTC. It encodes CASSLGRAEETQYF.

The chain combines TRBV21-1 with TRBJ2-2; TRBD2, the D gene given by the table, was not confirmed from the DNA. TRBV21-1 is reported as a pseudogene. The CDR3 has 15 residues. The CDR3 bases are TGTGCCAGCAGCAAAGGGGAGGGACACACCGGGGAGCTGTTTTTT. Its protein product is CASSKGEGHTGELFF.

The genes are TRBV21-1 and TRBJ1-2; the table calls TRBD1, which could not be checked here. TRBV21-1 is a documented pseudogene. The CDR3 is made up of 15 amino acids. The CDR3 sequence is CASSKAVVGQDGYTF. CDR3 sequence (DNA): TGTGCCAGCAGCAAAGCGGTGGTGGGACAGGATGGCTACACCTTC.

This chain joins TRBV10-3 and TRBJ2-2; 8 bases are a match to TRBD2. The ends lost 5 bases at V and 4 bases at J; junction bases unmatched: 6. Germline CDR1 ENHRY, CDR2 SYGVKD. This CDR3 comprises 15 residues. The CDR3 loop is CAISRGLASTGELFF. The DNA of the CDR3 is TGTGCCATCAGTCGAGGACTAGCCAGCACCGGGGAGCTGTTTTTT.

This clone was detected a few times. This chain links TRBV6-1 with TRBJ1-5; TRBD1 matches at 8 bases. V trimming: 10 bases; J trimming: 1 base; junction bases outside the gene matches: 3. The CDR3 has 13 residues. The germline gives CDR1 MNHNS, CDR2 SASEGT. CDR3 DNA: TGTGCCACCGACAGGGGAAGCAATCAGCCCCAGCATTTT. Translated: CATDRGSNQPQHF.

This sequence joins TRBV4-1 and TRBJ1-2, with a tentative D call TRBD1 (6 bases). Looked up from germline, CDR1 is MGHRA and CDR2 is YSYEKL. This CDR3 has 15 amino acids. Trimming shortened V by 4 bases and J by 4 bases, and 16 bases separated the two germline ends. The CDR3 DNA follows: TGCGCCAGCAGCCTCCGGGTGGGACAAGCCTATGGCTACACCTTC. This codes for CASSLRVGQAYGYTF.

The chain recombines TRBV30 with TRBJ2-7; D remains unclear. Trimming removed 3 bases from V and 7 bases from J, with 19 bases in between. This CDR3 has 14 residues. Germline lookup yields CDR1 GTSNPN and CDR2 SVGIG (reference sequence). Here the CDR3 DNA reads TGTGCCTGGAGCCCAGACGGAATCCAGACGGAGCAGTACTTC. The encoded protein is CAWSPDGIQTEQYF.

This clone showed up just a few times. This chain connects TRBV18 to TRBJ1-1, with D uncertain. Germline CDR1 KGHSH, CDR2 LQKENI. The CDR3 has 14 residues. V was pared by 6 bases and J by 1 base, with 12 bases between. The CDR3 DNA follows: TGTGCCAGCTCTTTAGTAGGCGGGAACACTGAAGCTTTCTTT. This translates into CASSLVGGNTEAFF.

The chain recombines TRBV21-1 with TRBJ2-2; TRBD2 is the table's D call, not checked against the DNA. TRBV21-1 is classified as a pseudogene. This CDR3 has 14 amino acids. The CDR3 reads CASSKLTPPGELFF. The CDR3 DNA is TGTGCCAGCAGCAAATTGACTCCCCCCGGGGAGCTGTTTTTT.

CDR3 coding DNA: TGTGCCAGCAGTTTTTCTCGGGGGTGGAACACCGGGGAGCTGTTTTTT. Its translation is CASSFSRGWNTGELFF. The V and J genes are TRBV28 and TRBJ2-2; possibly TRBD2 for D (6 bases). The CDR3 consists of 16 residues. From germline, CDR1 is MDHEN and CDR2 SYDVKM. Trimming stripped 3 bases from V and 1 base from J, with 12 bases between.

This sequence joins TRBV2 and TRBJ2-3, with D hard to call. With 6 bases removed from V and 4 bases from J, the gap between germline ends came to 23 bases. CDR3 length equals 17 residues. Germline CDR1 and CDR2: SNHLY and FYNNEI. CDR3 protein: CASRPRTFPAGADTQYF. The CDR3 DNA reads TGTGCCAGCAGACCTAGAACCTTTCCAGCCGGCGCAGATACGCAGTATTTT. Filled out from reference TRBV2 and TRBJ2-3, the complete variable domain reads EPEVTQTPSHQVTQMGQEVILRCVPISNHLYFYWYRQILGQKVEFLVSFYNNEISEKSEIFDDQFSVERPDGSNFTLKIRSTKLEDSAMYFCASRPRTFPAGADTQYFGPGTRLTVL.

For this clone: A junction boundary mismatches the germline segment, possibly from a read error. The DNA of the CDR3 is TGCAGCGTGGAAGAAAGAGGGGGAGAAAAACTGTTTTTT. Protein sequence: CSVEERGGEKLFF. The V and J genes are TRBV29-1 and TRBJ1-4; D might be TRBD1 (6 bases). This CDR3 comprises 13 residues. CDR1 is SQVTM and CDR2 is ANQGSEA in the germline V gene.

This chain joins TRBV11-3 and TRBJ1-3, with D tentatively TRBD1 (5 bases). This CDR3 is built from 17 residues. V lost 2 bases to trimming and J lost 4 bases, with 18 bases between them. Germline V gene lookup returns CDR1 SGHNT and CDR2 YENEEA. The CDR3 DNA is TGTGCCAGCAGCTTAAGGGGCACACTCCCGGGAGGAAACACCATATATTTT. Translation: CASSLRGTLPGGNTIYF.

This clone was seen only once. The rearrangement uses TRBV7-9 and TRBJ2-1; 8 positions agree with TRBD2. There are 16 residues in the CDR3. The germline gives CDR1 SEHNR, CDR2 FQNEAQ (reference sequence). Unmatched junction bases numbered 11, after V lost 4 bases and J lost 6 bases. In DNA, the CDR3 is TGTGCCAGCAGCTCCGCCGGGACTAGGTCCCCCAATGAGCAGTTCTTC. Protein product: CASSSAGTRSPNEQFF.